Given below is one T cell receptor beta chain in context. Its cognate antigen has yet to be identified. No base-level quality is on record; no much larger clone is a single base apart. The data derive from a study of siplizumab effects on memory and regulatory T cells (dated by TCRdb to the late 2010s). With respect to the entire study: The effect of the anti-CD2 antibody siplizumab on alloreactive T-cell subsets was examined in allogeneic mixed lymphocyte reactions constructed from human PBMCs.

Sorted unstimulated T cells, along with proliferating T cells recovered from mixed lymphocyte reactions, underwent TCRbeta CDR3 sequencing. Fresh whole blood from fewer than 11 HLA-typed healthy donors was used as the source from which PBMCs were isolated. V sheds 2 bases and J sheds 3 bases, leaving 12 bases between their ends. The germline V gene yields MNHEY for CDR1 and SVGAGI for CDR2. Spanning cysteine to phenylalanine, the CDR3 consists of 15 amino acids. Of the read, only the CDR3 DNA is kept; its 45 bases are in frame from base 1. The method behind the library was the immunoSEQ multiplex PCR assay. The deep sequencing platform assayed around 94,000 TCR templates per sample. Genomic DNA extracted from sorted T cells was used for TCRbeta CDR3 sequencing. Turning to the authors' computational methods: The R programming language was used for clonal analysis of TCRbeta CDR3 data. Comparing unstimulated samples against CFSE-low samples taken after the reaction was how alloreactive CD4+ and CD8+ clones were defined. Alloreactive CD4+ clones were assigned to regulatory or non-regulatory origin by matching sequences to sorted unstimulated Treg and non-Treg repertoires. Here the immuneACCESS table is served through TCRdb, limited to in-frame sequences with V and J called. Missing clones are a known gap in these copies; in checked studies unresolved V genes cover under half, and the rest lacks a known reason. V, J and clone size reflect that table, while D and trimming were determined from the DNA. The sample table records 100,000 or so clones; just over 90% of these occur just once. The top ten hold around 0.3% of the sample.

Study-level results and caveats: Because sequences at frequencies below about 10^-5 were poorly captured, only a minor fraction of alloreactive clones could be mapped back to unstimulated subsets. Whether proliferating Tregs from siplizumab cultures actually had suppressive function was not functionally confirmed. Siplizumab significantly lowered the cumulative frequency of alloreactive sequences that could be traced to unstimulated CD4+ memory T cells. In reactions with siplizumab, an average of approximately 69% of mappable alloreactive CD4+ clones were Treg-derived, compared with approximately 29% in control reactions. Roughly 75-95% of proliferating CD4+ or CD8+ clones could not be assigned a naive or memory phenotype. Unstimulated naive T cells appeared more diverse than memory T cells, and naive cells seemed to contribute substantially to the alloresponse.

Sequencing was done on a sample of CD4+ T cells sorted from blood. The receptor chain draws on TRBV6-5 and TRBJ2-3; TRBD1 is a weak D gene call, 5 bases matching. The receptor's source is a human donor in good health. This receptor has the CDR3 CASSYTGLGTDTQYF. The nucleotide sequence is given as TGTGCCAGCAGTTACACAGGCCTGGGGACAGATACGCAGTATTTT.